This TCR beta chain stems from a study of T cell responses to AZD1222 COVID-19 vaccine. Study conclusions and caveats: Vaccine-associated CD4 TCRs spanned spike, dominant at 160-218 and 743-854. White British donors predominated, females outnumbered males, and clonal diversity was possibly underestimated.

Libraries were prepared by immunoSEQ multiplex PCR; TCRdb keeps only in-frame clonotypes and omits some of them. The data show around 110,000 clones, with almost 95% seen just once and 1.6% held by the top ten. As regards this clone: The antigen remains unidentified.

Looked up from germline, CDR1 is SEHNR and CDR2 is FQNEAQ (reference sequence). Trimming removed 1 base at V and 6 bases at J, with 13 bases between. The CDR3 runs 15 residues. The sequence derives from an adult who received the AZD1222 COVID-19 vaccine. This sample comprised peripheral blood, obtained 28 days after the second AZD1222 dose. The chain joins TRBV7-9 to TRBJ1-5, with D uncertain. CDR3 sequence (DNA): TGTGCCAGCAGCTTAGAGAATCGGCCCAGTCAGCCCCAGCATTTT. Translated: CASSLENRPSQPQHF.